This TCR beta chain is drawn from a study of blood T cell repertoires in COVID-19. Study-wide background: Samples of COVID-19 (acute and convalescent) were obtained from the United States, Italy and Spain.

Per the study methods: Using reference gene primer amplification, nucleated cell counts were estimated. Only in-frame clones appear in the TCRdb table, and some are missing; sequencing was by immunoSEQ multiplex PCR. From that table come the V and J calls and clone size; the DNA was used to work out D and trimming. Of 250,000 to 300,000 clones in the sample, approximately 90% were seen once. Cohorts were determined from participant-reported clinical history. CDR1 is SGHTA and CDR2 is FQGNSA in the germline V gene. The CDR3 spans 16 residues. Trimming removed 5 bases from V and 4 bases from J; junction bases left unmatched: 11.

What was sequenced was PBMCs or T cells enriched from blood (not recorded which). The genes are TRBV7-2 and TRBJ2-1; 7 nucleotides line up with TRBD2. This receptor was obtained from a woman aged 25 to 39 who had recovered from COVID-19. The CDR3 region has the DNA TGTGCCAGCAGCAAGACTAGGGCTAGCGGTTACAATGAGCAGTTCTTC. Its protein product is CASSKTRASGYNEQFF.